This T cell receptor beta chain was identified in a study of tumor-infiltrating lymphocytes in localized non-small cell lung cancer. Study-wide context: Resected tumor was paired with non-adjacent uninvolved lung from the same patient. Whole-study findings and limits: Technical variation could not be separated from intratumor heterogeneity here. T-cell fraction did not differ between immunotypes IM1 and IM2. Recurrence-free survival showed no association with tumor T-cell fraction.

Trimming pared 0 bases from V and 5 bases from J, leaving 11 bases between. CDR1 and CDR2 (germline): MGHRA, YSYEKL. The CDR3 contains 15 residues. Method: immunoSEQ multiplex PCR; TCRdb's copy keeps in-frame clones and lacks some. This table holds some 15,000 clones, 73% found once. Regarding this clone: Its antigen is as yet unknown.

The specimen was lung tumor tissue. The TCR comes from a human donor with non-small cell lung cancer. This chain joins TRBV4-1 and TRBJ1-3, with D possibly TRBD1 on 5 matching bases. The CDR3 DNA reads TGCGCCAGCAGCCAAGACCAGGGTGTCCGAAACACCATATATTTT. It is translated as CASSQDQGVRNTIYF.